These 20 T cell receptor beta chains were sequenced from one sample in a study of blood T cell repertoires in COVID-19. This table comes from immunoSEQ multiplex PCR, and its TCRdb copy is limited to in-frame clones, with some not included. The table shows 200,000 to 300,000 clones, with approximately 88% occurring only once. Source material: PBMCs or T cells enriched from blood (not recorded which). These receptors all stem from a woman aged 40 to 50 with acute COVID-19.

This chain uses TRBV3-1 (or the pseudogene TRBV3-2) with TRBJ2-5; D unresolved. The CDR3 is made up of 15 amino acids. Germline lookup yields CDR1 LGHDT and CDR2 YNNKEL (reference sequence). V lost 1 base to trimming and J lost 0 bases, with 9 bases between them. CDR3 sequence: CASSQATGNQETQYF. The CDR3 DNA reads TGTGCCAGCAGCCAAGCGACTGGAAACCAAGAGACCCAGTACTTC.

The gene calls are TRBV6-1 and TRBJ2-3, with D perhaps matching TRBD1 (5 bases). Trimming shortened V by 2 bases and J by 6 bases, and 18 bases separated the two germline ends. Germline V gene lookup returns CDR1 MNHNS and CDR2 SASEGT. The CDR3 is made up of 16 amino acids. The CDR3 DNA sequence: TGTGCCAGCAGTGAAATGGGTGTCAGGGCGGTTGATACGCAGTATTTT. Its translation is CASSEMGVRAVDTQYF.

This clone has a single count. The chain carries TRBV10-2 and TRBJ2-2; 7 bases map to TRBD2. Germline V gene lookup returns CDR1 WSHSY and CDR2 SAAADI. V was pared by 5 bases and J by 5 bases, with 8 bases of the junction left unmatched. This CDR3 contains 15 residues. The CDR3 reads CASSTTSKGTGELFF. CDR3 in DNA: TGCGCCAGCAGTACGACTAGCAAGGGGACCGGGGAGCTGTTTTTT.

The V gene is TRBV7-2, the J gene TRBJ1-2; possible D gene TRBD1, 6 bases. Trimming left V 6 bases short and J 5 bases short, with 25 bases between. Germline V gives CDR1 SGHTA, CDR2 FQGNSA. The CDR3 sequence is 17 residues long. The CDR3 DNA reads TGTGCCAGCAGAGGGACGGGTCGAGCAGGGGCACGGTATGGCTACACCTTC. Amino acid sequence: CASRGTGRAGARYGYTF.

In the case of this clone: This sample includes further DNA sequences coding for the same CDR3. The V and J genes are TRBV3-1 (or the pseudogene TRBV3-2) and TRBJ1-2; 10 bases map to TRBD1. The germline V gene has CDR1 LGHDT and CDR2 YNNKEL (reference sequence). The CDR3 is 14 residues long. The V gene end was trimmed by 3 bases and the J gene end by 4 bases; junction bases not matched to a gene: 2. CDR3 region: CASSQGDRGYGYTF. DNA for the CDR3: TGTGCCAGCAGCCAGGGGGACAGGGGCTATGGCTACACCTTC.

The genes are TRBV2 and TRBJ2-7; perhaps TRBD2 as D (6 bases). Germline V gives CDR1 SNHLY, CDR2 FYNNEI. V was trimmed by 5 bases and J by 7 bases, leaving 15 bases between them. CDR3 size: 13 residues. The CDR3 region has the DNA TGTGCCAGCAGTTCAACGAGGGCGGGAGAGCAGTACGTC. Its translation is CASSSTRAGEQYV.

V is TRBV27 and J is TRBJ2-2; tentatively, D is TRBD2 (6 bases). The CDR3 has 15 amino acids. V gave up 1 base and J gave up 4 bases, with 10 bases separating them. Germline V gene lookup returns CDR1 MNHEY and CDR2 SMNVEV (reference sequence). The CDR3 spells CASSLWGVGTGELFF. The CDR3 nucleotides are TGTGCCAGCAGTTTATGGGGGGTAGGCACCGGGGAGCTGTTTTTT.

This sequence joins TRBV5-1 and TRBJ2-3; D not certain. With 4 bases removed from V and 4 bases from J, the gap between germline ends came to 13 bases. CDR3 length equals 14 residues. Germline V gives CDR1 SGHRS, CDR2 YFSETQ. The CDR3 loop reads CASSQLPLPDTQYF. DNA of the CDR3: TGCGCCAGCAGCCAACTCCCGCTCCCAGATACGCAGTATTTT. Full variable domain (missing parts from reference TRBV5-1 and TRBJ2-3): KAGVTQTPRYLIKTRGQQVTLSCSPISGHRSVSWYQQTPGQGLQFLFEYFSETQRNKGNFPGRFSGRQFSNSRSEMNVSTLELGDSALYLCASSQLPLPDTQYFGPGTRLTVL.

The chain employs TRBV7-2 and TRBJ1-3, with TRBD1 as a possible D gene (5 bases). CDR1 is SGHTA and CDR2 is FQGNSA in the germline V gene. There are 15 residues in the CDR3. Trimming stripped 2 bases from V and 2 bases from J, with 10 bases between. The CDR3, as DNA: TGTGCCAGCAGCTTACGGGGGGAAGCTGGAAACACCATATATTTT. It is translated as CASSLRGEAGNTIYF. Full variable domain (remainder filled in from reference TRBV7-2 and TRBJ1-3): GAGVSQSPSNKVTEKGKDVELRCDPISGHTALYWYRQSLGQGLEFLIYFQGNSAPDKSGLPSDRFSAERTGGSVSTLTIQRTQQEDSAVYLCASSLRGEAGNTIYFGEGSWLTVV.

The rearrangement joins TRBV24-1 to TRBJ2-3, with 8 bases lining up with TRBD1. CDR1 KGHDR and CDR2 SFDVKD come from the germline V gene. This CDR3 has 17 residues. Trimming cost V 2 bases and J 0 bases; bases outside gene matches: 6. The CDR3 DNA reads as TGTGCCACCAGTGATTCTGGACAGGGCCCTAGCACAGATACGCAGTATTTT. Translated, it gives CATSDSGQGPSTDTQYF.

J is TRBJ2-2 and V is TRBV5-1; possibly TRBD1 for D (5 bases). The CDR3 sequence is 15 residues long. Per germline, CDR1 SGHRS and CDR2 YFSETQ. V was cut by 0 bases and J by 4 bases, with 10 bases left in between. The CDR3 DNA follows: TGCGCCAGCAGCTTGGCAGGGTCTGTCACCGGGGAGCTGTTTTTT. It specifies CASSLAGSVTGELFF.

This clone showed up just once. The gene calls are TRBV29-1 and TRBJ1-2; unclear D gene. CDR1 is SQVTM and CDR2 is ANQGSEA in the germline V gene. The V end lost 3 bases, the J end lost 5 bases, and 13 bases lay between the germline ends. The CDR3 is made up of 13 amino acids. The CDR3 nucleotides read TGCAGCGTTGATCCGGGGTTCGGGTATGGCTACACCTTC. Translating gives CSVDPGFGYGYTF.

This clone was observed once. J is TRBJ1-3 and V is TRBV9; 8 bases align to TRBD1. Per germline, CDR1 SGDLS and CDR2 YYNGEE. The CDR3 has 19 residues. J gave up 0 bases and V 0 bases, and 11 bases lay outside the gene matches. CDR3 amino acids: CASSVGGTGGSNSGNTIYF. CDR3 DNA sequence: TGTGCCAGCAGCGTAGGAGGGACAGGAGGGTCTAACTCTGGAAACACCATATATTTT.

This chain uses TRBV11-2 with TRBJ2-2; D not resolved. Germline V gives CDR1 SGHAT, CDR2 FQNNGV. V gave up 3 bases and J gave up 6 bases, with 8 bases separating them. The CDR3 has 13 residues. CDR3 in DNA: TGTGCCAGCAGCTTCCAAGAGTCCGGGGAGCTGTTTTTT. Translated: CASSFQESGELFF.

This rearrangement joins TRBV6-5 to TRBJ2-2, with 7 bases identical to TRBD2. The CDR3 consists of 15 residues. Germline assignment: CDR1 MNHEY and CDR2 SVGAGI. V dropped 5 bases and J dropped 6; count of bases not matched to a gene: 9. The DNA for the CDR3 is TGTGCCAGCAGTAACGGGGTAGCGGGTCCCGGGGAGCTGTTTTTT. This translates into CASSNGVAGPGELFF.

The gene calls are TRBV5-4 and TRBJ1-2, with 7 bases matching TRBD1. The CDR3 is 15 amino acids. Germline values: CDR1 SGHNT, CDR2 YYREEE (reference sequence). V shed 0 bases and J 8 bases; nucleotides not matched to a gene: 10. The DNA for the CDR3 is TGTGCCAGCAGCTTGGGGGCGGACAGGATGGGAGGCTACACCTTC. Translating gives CASSLGADRMGGYTF.

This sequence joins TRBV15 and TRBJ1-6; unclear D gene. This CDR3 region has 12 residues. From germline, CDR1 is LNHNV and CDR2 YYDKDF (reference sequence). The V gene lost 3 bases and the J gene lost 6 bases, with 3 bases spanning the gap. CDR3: CATSRANSPLHF. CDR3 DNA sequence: TGTGCCACCAGCAGGGCTAATTCACCCCTCCACTTT.

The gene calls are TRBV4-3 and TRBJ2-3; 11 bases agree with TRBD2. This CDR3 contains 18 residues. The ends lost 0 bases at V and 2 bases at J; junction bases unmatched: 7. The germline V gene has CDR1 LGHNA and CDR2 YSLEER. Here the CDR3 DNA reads TGCGCCAGCAGCCAAGATTTAACTAGCGGGAGTATCACAGATACGCAGTATTTT. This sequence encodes CASSQDLTSGSITDTQYF.

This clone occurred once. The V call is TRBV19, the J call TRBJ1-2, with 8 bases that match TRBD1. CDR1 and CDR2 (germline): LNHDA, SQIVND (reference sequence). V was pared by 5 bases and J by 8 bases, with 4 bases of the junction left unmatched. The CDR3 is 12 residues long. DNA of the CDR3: TGTGCCAGTAGTGTCGCAGGGGGCGGCTACACCTTC. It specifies CASSVAGGGYTF.

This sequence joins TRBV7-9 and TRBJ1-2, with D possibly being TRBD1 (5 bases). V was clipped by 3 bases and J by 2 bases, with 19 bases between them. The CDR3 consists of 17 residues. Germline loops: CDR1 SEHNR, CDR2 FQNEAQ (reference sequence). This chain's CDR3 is CASSFLPQGRTNYGYTF. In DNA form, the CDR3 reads TGTGCCAGCAGCTTTTTACCGCAGGGTAGGACGAACTATGGCTACACCTTC.